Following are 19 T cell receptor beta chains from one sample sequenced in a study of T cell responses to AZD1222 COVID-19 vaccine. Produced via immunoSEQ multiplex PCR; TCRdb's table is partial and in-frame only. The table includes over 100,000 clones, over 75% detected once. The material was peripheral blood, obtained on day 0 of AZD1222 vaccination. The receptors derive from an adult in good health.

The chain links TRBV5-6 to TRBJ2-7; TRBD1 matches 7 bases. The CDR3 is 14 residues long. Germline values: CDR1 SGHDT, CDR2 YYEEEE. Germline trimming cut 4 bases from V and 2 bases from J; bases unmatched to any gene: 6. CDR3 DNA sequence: TGTGCCAGCAGCGGGACAGTGAATGCCTACGAGCAGTACTTC. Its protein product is CASSGTVNAYEQYF.

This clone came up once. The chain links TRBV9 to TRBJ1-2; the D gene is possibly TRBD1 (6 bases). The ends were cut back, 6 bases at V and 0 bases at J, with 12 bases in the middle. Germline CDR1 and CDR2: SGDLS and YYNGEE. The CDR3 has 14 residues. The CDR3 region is CASTSDSSNYGYTF. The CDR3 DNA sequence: TGTGCCAGCACCTCGGACAGCTCTAACTATGGCTACACCTTC.

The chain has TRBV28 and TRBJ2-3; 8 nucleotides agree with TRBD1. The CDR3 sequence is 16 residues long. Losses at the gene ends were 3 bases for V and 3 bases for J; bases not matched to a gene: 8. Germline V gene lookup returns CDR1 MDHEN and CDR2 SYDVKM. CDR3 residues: CASSFALDRGTDTQYF. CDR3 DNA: TGTGCCAGCAGTTTCGCCCTAGACAGGGGTACAGATACGCAGTATTTT. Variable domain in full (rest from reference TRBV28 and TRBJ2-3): DVKVTQSSRYLVKRTGEKVFLECVQDMDHENMFWYRQDPGLGLRLIYFSYDVKMKEKGDIPEGYSVSREKKERFSLILESASTNQTSMYLCASSFALDRGTDTQYFGPGTRLTVL.

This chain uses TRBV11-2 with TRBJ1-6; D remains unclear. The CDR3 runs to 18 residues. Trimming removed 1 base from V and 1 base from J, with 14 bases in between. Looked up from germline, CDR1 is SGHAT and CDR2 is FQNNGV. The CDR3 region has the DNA TGTGCCAGCAGCTTAGGATCGATGGGCGCATCCTATAATTCACCCCTCCACTTT. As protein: CASSLGSMGASYNSPLHF.

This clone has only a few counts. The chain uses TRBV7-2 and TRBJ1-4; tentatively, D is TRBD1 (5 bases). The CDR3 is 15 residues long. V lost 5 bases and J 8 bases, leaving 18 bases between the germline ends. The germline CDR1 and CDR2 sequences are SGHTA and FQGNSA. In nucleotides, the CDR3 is TGTGCCAGCAGCCCCGGCTTCGAAGGGGAAGAAAAACTGTTTTTT. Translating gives CASSPGFEGEEKLFF.

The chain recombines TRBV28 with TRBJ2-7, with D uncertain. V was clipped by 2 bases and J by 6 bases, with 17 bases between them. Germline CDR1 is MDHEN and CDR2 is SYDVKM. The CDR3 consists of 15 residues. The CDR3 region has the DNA TGTGCCAGCAGTTTAAACTTGGCACCGCCCACCGAGCAGTACTTC. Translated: CASSLNLAPPTEQYF.

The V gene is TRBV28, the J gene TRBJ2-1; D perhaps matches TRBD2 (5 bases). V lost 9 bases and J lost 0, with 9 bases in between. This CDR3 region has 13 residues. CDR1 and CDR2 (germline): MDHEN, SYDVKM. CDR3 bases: TGTGCCAGTACTGGGAGCTCCTACAATGAGCAGTTCTTC. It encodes CASTGSSYNEQFF.

The CDR3 nucleotides are TGTGCCAGCAGCCTCCTTGGGGGTGGAGGGGCCAACGTCCTGACTTTC. Its translation is CASSLLGGGGANVLTF. The V and J genes are TRBV3-1 (or the pseudogene TRBV3-2) and TRBJ2-6; either TRBD1 or TRBD2 may supply D (5 bases each). The germline CDR1 and CDR2 sequences are LGHDT and YNNKEL (reference sequence). Trimming removed 4 bases from V and 4 bases from J, with 14 bases in between. This CDR3 is built from 16 residues.

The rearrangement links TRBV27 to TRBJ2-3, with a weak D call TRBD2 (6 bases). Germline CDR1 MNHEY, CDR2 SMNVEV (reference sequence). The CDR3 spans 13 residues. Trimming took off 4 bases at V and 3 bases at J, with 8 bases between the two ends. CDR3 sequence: CASSWRATDTQYF. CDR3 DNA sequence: TGTGCCAGCAGTTGGAGGGCAACAGATACGCAGTATTTT.

Here the CDR3 DNA reads TGTGCCAGCAGCGCTCCCGGTGTTGAAGAGACCCAGTACTTC. Protein: CASSAPGVEETQYF. The V call is TRBV9, the J call TRBJ2-5; D gene unclear. V was shortened by 3 bases and J by 3 bases, with 12 bases between the two germline ends. Germline V gene sequence: CDR1 SGDLS, CDR2 YYNGEE. The length of the CDR3 is 14 residues.

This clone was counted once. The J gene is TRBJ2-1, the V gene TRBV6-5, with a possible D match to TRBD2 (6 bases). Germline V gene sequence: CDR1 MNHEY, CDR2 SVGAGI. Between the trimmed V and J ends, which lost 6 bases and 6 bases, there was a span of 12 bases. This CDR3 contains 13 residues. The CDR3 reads CASRPGTLNEQFF. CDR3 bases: TGTGCCAGCAGGCCCGGGACTCTCAATGAGCAGTTCTTC.

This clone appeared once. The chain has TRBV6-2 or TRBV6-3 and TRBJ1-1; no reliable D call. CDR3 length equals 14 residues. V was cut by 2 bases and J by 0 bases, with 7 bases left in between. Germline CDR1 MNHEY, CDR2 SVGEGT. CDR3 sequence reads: CASSYLWLNTEAFF. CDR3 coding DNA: TGTGCCAGCAGTTACCTCTGGCTGAACACTGAAGCTTTCTTT.

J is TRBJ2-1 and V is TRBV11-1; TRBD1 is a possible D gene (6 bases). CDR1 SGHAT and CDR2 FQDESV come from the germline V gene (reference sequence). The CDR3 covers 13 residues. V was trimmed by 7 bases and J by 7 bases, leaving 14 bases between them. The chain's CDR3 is CASTPDSANEQFF. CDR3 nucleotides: TGTGCCAGCACCCCGGACAGTGCAAATGAGCAGTTCTTC.

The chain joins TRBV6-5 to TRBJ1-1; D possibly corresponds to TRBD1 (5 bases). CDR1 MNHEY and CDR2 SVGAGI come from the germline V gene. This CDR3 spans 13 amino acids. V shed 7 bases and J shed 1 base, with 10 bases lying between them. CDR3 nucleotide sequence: TGTGCCAGCACCCCGGGGCGGAACACTGAAGCTTTCTTT. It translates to CASTPGRNTEAFF.

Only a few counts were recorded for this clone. CDR3 in amino acids: CASSNYGYTF. The CDR3 DNA follows: TGTGCCAGCAGTAACTATGGCTACACCTTC. The chain recombines TRBV28 with TRBJ1-2; D is uncertain. Germline V gene sequence: CDR1 MDHEN, CDR2 SYDVKM. V lost 5 bases to trimming and J lost 2 bases, with 0 bases between them. This CDR3 is built from 10 residues.

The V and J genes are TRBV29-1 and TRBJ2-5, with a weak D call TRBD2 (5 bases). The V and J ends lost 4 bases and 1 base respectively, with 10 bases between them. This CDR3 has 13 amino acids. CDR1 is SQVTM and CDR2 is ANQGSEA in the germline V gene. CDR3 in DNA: TGCAGCGTTGCAAAGAGCGGCCAAGAGACCCAGTACTTC. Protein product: CSVAKSGQETQYF.

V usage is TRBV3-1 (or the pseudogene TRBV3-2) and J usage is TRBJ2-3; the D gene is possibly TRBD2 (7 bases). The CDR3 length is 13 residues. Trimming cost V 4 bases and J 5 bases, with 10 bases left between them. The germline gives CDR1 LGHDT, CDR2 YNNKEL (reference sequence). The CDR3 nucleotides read TGTGCCAGCAGCCGGGGGGGCAGAGATACGCAGTATTTT. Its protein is CASSRGGRDTQYF.

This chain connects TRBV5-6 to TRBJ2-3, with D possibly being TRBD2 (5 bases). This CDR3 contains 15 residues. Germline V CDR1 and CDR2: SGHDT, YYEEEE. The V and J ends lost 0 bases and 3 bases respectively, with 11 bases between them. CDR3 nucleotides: TGTGCCAGCAGCTTGGCCGCGGGCCAGACAGATACGCAGTATTTT. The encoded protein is CASSLAAGQTDTQYF.

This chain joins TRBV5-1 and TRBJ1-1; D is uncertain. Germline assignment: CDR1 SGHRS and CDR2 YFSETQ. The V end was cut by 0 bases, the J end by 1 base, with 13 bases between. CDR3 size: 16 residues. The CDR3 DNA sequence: TGCGCCAGCAGCTTGGGCGCGGCAGGACCGAACACTGAAGCTTTCTTT. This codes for CASSLGAAGPNTEAFF.